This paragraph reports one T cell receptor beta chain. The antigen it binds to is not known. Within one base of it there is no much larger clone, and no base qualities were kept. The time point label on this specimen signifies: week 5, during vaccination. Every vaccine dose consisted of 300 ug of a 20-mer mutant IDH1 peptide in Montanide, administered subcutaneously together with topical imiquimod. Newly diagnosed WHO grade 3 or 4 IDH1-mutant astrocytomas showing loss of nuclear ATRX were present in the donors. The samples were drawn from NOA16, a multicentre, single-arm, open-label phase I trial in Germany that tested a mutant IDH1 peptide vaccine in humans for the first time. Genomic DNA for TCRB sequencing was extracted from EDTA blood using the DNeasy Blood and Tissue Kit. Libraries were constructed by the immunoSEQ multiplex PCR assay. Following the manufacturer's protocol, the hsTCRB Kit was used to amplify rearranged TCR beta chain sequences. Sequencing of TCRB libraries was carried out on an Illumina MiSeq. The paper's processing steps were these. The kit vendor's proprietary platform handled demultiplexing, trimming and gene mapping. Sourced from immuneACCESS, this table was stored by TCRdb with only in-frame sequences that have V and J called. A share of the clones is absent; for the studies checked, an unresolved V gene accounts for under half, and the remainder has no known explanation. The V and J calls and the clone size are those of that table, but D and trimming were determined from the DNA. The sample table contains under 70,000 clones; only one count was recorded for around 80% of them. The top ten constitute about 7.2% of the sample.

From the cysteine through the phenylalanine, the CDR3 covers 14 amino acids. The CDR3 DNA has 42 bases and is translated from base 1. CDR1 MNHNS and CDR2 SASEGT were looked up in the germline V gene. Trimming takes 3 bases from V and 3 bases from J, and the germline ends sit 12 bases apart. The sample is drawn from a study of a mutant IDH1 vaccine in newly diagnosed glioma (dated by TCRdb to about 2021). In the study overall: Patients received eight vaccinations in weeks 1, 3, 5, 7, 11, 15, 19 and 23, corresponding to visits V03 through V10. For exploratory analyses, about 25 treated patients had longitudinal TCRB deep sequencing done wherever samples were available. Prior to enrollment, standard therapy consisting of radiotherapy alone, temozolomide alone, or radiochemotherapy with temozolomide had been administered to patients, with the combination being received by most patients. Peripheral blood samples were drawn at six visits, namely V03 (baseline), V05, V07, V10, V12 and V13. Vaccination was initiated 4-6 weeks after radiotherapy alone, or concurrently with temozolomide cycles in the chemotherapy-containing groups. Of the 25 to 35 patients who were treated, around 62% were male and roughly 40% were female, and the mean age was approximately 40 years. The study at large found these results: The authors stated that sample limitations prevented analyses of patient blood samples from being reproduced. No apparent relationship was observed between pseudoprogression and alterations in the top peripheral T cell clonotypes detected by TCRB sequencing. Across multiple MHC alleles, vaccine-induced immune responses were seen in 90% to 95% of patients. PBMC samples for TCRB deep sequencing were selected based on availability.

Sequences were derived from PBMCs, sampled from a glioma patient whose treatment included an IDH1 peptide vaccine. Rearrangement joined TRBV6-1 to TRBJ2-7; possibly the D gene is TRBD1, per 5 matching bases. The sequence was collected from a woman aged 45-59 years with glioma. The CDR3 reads CASSEVTVYYEQYF. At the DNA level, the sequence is TGTGCCAGCAGTGAGGTGACAGTCTACTACGAGCAGTACTTC.